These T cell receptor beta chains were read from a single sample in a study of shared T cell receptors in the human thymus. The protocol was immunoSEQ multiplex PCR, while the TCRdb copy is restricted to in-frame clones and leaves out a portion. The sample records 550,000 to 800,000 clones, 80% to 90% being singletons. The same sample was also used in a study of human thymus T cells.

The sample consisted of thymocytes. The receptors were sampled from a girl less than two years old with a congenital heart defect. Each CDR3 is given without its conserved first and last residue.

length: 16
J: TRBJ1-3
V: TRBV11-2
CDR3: ASSLLGQGGPSGNTIY

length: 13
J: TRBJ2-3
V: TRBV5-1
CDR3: ASSFRDGSTDTQY

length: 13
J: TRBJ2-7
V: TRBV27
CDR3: ASSFYGGGLYEQY

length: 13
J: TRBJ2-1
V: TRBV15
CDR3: ATSSYSGGYNEQF

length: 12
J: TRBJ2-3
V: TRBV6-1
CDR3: ASSCEKSTDTQY

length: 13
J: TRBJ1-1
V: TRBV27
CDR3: ASGDRRIGGTEAF

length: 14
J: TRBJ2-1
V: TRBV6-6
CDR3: ASSYSKTSGGCEQF

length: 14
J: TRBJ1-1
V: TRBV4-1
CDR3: ASSQVGGGNLTEAF

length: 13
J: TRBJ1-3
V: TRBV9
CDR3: ASTGQGDSGNTIY

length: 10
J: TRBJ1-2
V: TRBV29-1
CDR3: SVDHEGYGYT

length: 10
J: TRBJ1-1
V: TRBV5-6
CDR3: ASSFSGPEAF

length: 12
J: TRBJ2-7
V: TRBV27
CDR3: ASSPAGQGEEQY

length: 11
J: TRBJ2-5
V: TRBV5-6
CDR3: ASSLTLAETQY

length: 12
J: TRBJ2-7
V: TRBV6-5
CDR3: ASSYVGSSYEQY

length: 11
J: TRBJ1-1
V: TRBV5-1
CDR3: ASSLRGNTEAF

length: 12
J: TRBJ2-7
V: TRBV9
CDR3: ASSVASGDHEQY

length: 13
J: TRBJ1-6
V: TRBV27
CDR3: ASSLYPGRGSPLH

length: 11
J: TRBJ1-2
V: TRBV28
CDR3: ASSFGQGHGYT

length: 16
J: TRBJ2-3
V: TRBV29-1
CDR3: SVEVVFQRGLYTDTQY

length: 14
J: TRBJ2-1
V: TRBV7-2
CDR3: ASTLGVAGVADEQF

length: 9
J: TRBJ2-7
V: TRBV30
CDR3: AWSMKGQIE

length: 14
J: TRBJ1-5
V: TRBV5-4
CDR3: ASSLVQRHSNQPQH

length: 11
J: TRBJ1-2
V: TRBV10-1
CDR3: ASSETSYYGYT

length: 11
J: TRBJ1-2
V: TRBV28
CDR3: ASSLWGFGGYT

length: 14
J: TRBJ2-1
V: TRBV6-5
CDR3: ASSYSPSGPYNEQF

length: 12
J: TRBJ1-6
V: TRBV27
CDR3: ASSLRTGVSPLH